One sample yielded the 13 T cell receptor beta chains listed below, sequenced in a study of chemoradiotherapy in HPV16-positive cancers. Profiling relied on immunoSEQ multiplex PCR, and the TCRdb table lists in-frame clones only, not all of them. The table includes thousands of clones, 78% detected once. Collection of the sample occurred from a patient who underwent chemoradiotherapy. All receptors come from a human donor with HPV-associated anogenital cancer.

In nucleotides, the CDR3 is TGTGCCAAACCGGGACAGGGGGCGAGATTGATGGCGGACACTGAAGCTTTCTTT. Encoded protein: CAKPGQGARLMADTEAFF. The rearrangement joins TRBV6-4 to TRBJ1-1, with TRBD1 matching 12 bases. Germline CDR1 MRHNA, CDR2 SNTAGT. V lost 10 bases, J lost 3 bases, and 18 bases stayed unmatched. CDR3 length equals 18 residues.

A few counts support this clone. The chain couples TRBV27 to TRBJ2-7; D may correspond to TRBD1 or TRBD2 (5 bases each). CDR3 size: 14 residues. From germline, CDR1 is MNHEY and CDR2 SMNVEV (reference sequence). V lost 3 bases, J lost 6 bases, and 15 bases lay in between. The CDR3 nucleotides read TGTGCCAGCAGTTTTGGGACGGCGGTGGGCGAGCAGTACTTC. Translated: CASSFGTAVGEQYF.

J is TRBJ2-7 and V is TRBV11-1; D ambiguous. Germline-derived CDR1 and CDR2 are SGHAT and FQDESV (reference sequence). This CDR3 is 14 amino acids long. Trimming took off 5 bases at V and 0 bases at J, with 11 bases between the two ends. The CDR3 DNA is TGTGCCAGCAGCCCCCCCCTCCCCTCCTACGAGCAGTACTTC. Translating gives CASSPPLPSYEQYF.

The chain has TRBV14 and TRBJ2-7; D may be TRBD1 or TRBD2 (5 bases each). Germline values: CDR1 SGHDN, CDR2 FVKESK. The length of the CDR3 is 14 residues. Between the trimmed V and J ends, which lost 1 base and 2 bases, there was a span of 9 bases. The CDR3 region is CASSQGRGAYEQYF. CDR3 coding DNA: TGTGCCAGCAGCCAAGGAAGGGGAGCCTACGAGCAGTACTTC.

The CDR3 DNA follows: TGTGCCAGCAGCTTCCTGACAGGGGGCGCCGAGCAGTACTTC. Encoded protein: CASSFLTGGAEQYF. The chain links TRBV5-8 to TRBJ2-7, with TRBD1 matching over 10 bases. This CDR3 comprises 14 residues. V lost 2 bases, J lost 6 bases, and 5 bases stayed unmatched. From germline, CDR1 is SGHTS and CDR2 YDEGEE.

This clone was seen a single time. This rearrangement joins TRBV2 to TRBJ2-1; tentative D call: TRBD1 (6 bases). Germline CDR1 SNHLY, CDR2 FYNNEI. This CDR3 region has 15 residues. V shed 8 bases and J shed 3 bases, with 17 bases lying between them. The CDR3 region is CASGGYRVGYNEQFF. DNA for the CDR3: TGTGCCAGCGGGGGATACAGGGTAGGCTACAATGAGCAGTTCTTC.

The chain uses TRBV5-1 and TRBJ2-3, with no clear D. This CDR3 contains 15 residues. Trimming shortened V by 4 bases and J by 0 bases, and 12 bases separated the two germline ends. Germline CDR1 reads SGHRS; CDR2 reads YFSETQ. The CDR3 bases are TGCGCCAGCAGCCGAAGGTCCACTAGCACAGATACGCAGTATTTT. It translates to CASSRRSTSTDTQYF. The complete variable domain, with remaining parts taken from reference TRBV5-1 and TRBJ2-3, reads KAGVTQTPRYLIKTRGQQVTLSCSPISGHRSVSWYQQTPGQGLQFLFEYFSETQRNKGNFPGRFSGRQFSNSRSEMNVSTLELGDSALYLCASSRRSTSTDTQYFGPGTRLTVL.

This clone came up a few times. V and J are TRBV5-8 and TRBJ1-4; TRBD1 is a possible D gene (5 bases). The CDR3 totals 15 residues. Trimming cost V 4 bases and J 5 bases, with 15 bases left between them. Looked up from germline, CDR1 is SGHTS and CDR2 is YDEGEE. CDR3 sequence (DNA): TGTGCCAGCAGCCGTTTTCGGGGGAAGAATGAAAAACTGTTTTTT. It encodes CASSRFRGKNEKLFF.

Here the CDR3 reads CASSLDPTYEQYF. The CDR3, as DNA: TGTGCCAGCAGCTTGGACCCAACCTACGAGCAGTACTTC. The chain uses TRBV5-6 and TRBJ2-7; D not certain. Germline values: CDR1 SGHDT, CDR2 YYEEEE. Trimming cost V 0 bases and J 2 bases, with 6 bases left between them. CDR3 size: 13 residues.

This chain connects TRBV5-1 to TRBJ1-2, with D hard to call. V gave up 0 bases and J gave up 2 bases, with 5 bases separating them. The CDR3 has 13 amino acids. CDR1 is SGHRS and CDR2 is YFSETQ in the germline V gene. CDR3 sequence reads: CASSLAENYGYTF. Here the CDR3 DNA reads TGCGCCAGCAGCTTGGCCGAAAACTATGGCTACACCTTC.

The V gene is TRBV7-3, the J gene TRBJ2-5; 11 bases line up with TRBD2. The germline gives CDR1 SGHTA, CDR2 FQGTGA. Trimming removed 5 bases from V and 5 bases from J; junction bases left unmatched: 10. There are 16 residues in the CDR3. The DNA of the CDR3 is TGTGCCAGCAGCCCATATAGCGGGGGGGCTCACGAGACCCAGTACTTC. Protein sequence: CASSPYSGGAHETQYF.

The V call is TRBV27, the J call TRBJ1-2, with 7 bases that match TRBD1. This CDR3 has 14 amino acids. V was clipped by 2 bases and J by 8 bases; unmatched bases: 8. Germline lookup yields CDR1 MNHEY and CDR2 SMNVEV (reference sequence). This CDR3 is CASSLNPGGKGYTF. CDR3 DNA: TGTGCCAGCAGTTTAAACCCAGGGGGGAAAGGCTACACCTTC.

The CDR3: CASSDRSGGANEQFF. CDR3 sequence (DNA): TGTGCCAGCAGTGATCGGAGCGGGGGGGCGAATGAGCAGTTCTTC. This chain joins TRBV6-4 and TRBJ2-1; 10 nucleotides align to TRBD2. Germline V gene lookup returns CDR1 MRHNA and CDR2 SNTAGT. There are 15 residues in the CDR3. The junction had 6 bases not matched to a gene; V was cut back by 3 bases and J by 7 bases.